This T cell receptor beta chain is from a study of cytomegalovirus exposure and HLA in healthy donors. Remarks on this clone: What it binds is not known.

Both 60 Vbeta primers and 13 Jbeta primers went into the PCR. Clones were sequenced by immunoSEQ multiplex PCR, and TCRdb holds only the in-frame ones, with some missing. The repertoire includes more than 90,000 clones, about 74% of them detected once, and about 8.3% sits in the top ten. Germline-derived CDR1 and CDR2 are LNHNV and YYDKDF (reference sequence). The CDR3 runs 15 residues. Trimming pared 3 bases from V and 7 bases from J, leaving 18 bases between. Study observations and caveats: Likely technical artifact: a cluster of highly shared sequence variants. In an earlier analysis, about 87% or about 30%: the productive usage of most TCR beta V segments. Evidence from a later analysis indicated that most CMV-associated TCR beta chains looked HLA-restricted.

The rearrangement links TRBV15 to TRBJ1-2; TRBD1 is a possible D gene (6 bases). The sequencing sample was made of PBMCs. The TCR was taken from a female donor in good health and CMV-seronegative. The CDR3 region is CATSRGRLQGFGYTF. The CDR3 region has the DNA TGTGCCACCAGCAGGGGGAGACTACAGGGTTTTGGCTACACCTTC.